Below are 16 T cell receptor beta chains sequenced from a single sample in a study of identifying expanded T cells in peripheral blood. Generated by immunoSEQ multiplex PCR, the TCRdb table keeps only in-frame clones and is missing some. Of approximately 59,000 clones listed, approximately 89% were seen once; the top ten hold around 3.3%. The specimen sequenced was blood. These receptors came from a person between 18 and 69 years old in good health.

This chain links TRBV28 with TRBJ1-5; no firm D call. The CDR3 is made up of 13 amino acids. The V gene lost 6 bases and the J gene lost 0 bases, with 6 bases spanning the gap. CDR1 is MDHEN, CDR2 SYDVKM, per germline. CDR3 DNA: TGTGCCAGCAGAGATTATAGCAATCAGCCCCAGCATTTT. Amino acid sequence: CASRDYSNQPQHF.

The chain has TRBV27 and TRBJ2-2; no firm D call. The V end lost 5 bases, the J end lost 1 base, and 8 bases lay between the germline ends. Germline V gene lookup returns CDR1 MNHEY and CDR2 SMNVEV (reference sequence). The CDR3 covers 14 residues. The CDR3 DNA reads TGTGCCAGCAGTAGCATCAAGAACACCGGGGAGCTGTTTTTT. As protein: CASSSIKNTGELFF.

This chain uses TRBV19 with TRBJ2-5; tentatively, D is TRBD1 or TRBD2 (5 bases each). The V end was cut by 5 bases, the J end by 2 bases, with 15 bases between. The germline CDR1 and CDR2 sequences are LNHDA and SQIVND (reference sequence). The CDR3 loop spans 15 amino acids. CDR3 region: CASSFAWDLQETQYF. The CDR3 bases are TGTGCCAGTAGTTTTGCTTGGGACCTACAAGAGACCCAGTACTTC.

In its sample, this clone is medium-sized. V is TRBV28 and J is TRBJ2-7; D might be TRBD2 (5 bases). Germline CDR1 is MDHEN and CDR2 is SYDVKM. V shed 4 bases and J shed 2 bases, with 9 bases lying between them. This CDR3 is 13 amino acids long. CDR3: CASSWGAAYEQYF. CDR3 coding DNA: TGTGCCAGCAGTTGGGGAGCGGCCTACGAGCAGTACTTC.

V is TRBV19 and J is TRBJ2-1, with a weak D call TRBD2 (5 bases). Germline CDR1 reads LNHDA; CDR2 reads SQIVND (reference sequence). V lost 6 bases and J lost 6, with 18 bases in between. This CDR3 spans 15 amino acids. As DNA, the CDR3 is TGTGCCAGTAGCCCTACTACCGGGAAGGCCAATGAGCAGTTCTTC. It encodes CASSPTTGKANEQFF.

The chain uses TRBV4-1 and TRBJ2-7; D is unresolved. The germline gives CDR1 MGHRA, CDR2 YSYEKL. The CDR3 runs to 15 residues. Trimming shortened V by 2 bases and J by 4 bases, and 15 bases separated the two germline ends. CDR3 residues: CASSQSHNPGYEQYF. CDR3 DNA sequence: TGCGCCAGCAGCCAAAGCCATAACCCAGGTTACGAGCAGTACTTC.

The CDR3 DNA follows: TGTGCCAGCAGAGGACAGGGGAGCACTGAAGCTTTCTTT. Protein sequence: CASRGQGSTEAFF. The V and J genes are TRBV6-6 and TRBJ1-1, with TRBD1 identical over 9 bases. The CDR3 is made up of 13 amino acids. V dropped 6 bases and J dropped 4; count of bases not matched to a gene: 3. The V gene's germline CDR1 is MNHNY and CDR2 SVGAGI (reference sequence).

V and J are TRBV5-1 and TRBJ1-1; no definite D call. In germline, CDR1 is SGHRS, CDR2 YFSETQ. The V gene lost 4 bases and the J gene lost 2 bases, with 9 bases spanning the gap. This CDR3 contains 13 residues. The CDR3 is CASSASGNTEAFF. CDR3 DNA sequence: TGCGCCAGCAGCGCATCAGGTAACACTGAAGCTTTCTTT.

This sequence joins TRBV28 and TRBJ2-7; TRBD1 matches 7 bases. CDR1 is MDHEN, CDR2 SYDVKM, per germline. The length of the CDR3 is 14 residues. The junction had 5 bases not matched to a gene; V was cut back by 3 bases and J by 3 bases. The CDR3 bases are TGTGCCAGCAGTTTTGGTTCAGGGGGCTACGAGCAGTACTTC. Its protein product is CASSFGSGGYEQYF.

V gene TRBV7-2 combines with J gene TRBJ2-6; D call uncertain. CDR3 length: 15 residues. The V gene's germline CDR1 is SGHTA and CDR2 FQGNSA. V gave up 0 bases and J gave up 1 base, with 4 bases separating them. The CDR3: CASSLAPSGANVLTF. The CDR3 DNA sequence: TGTGCCAGCAGCTTAGCACCATCTGGGGCCAACGTCCTGACTTTC.

The J gene is TRBJ1-1, the V gene TRBV5-6; D not resolved. This CDR3 contains 14 residues. The germline CDR1 and CDR2 sequences are SGHDT and YYEEEE. V was shortened by 1 base and J by 11 bases, with 18 bases between the two germline ends. The CDR3 is CASSLRSVHITAFF. The CDR3 DNA reads as TGTGCCAGCAGCTTGAGGAGCGTCCACATAACGGCTTTCTTT. The entire variable domain, with the rest obtained from reference TRBV5-6 and TRBJ1-1, is as follows: DAGVTQSPTHLIKTRGQQVTLRCSPKSGHDTVSWYQQALGQGPQFIFQYYEEEERQRGNFPDRFSGHQFPNYSSELNVNALLLGDSALYLCASSLRSVHITAFFGQGTRLTVV.

The chain carries TRBV4-3 and TRBJ2-7, with 7 nucleotides matching TRBD1. Germline lookup yields CDR1 LGHNA and CDR2 YSLEER. The CDR3 spans 14 residues. V was clipped by 4 bases and J by 6 bases; unmatched bases: 9. The CDR3 region has the DNA TGCGCCAGCAGCCTCCATGAGGGGGCGCGCGAGCAGTACTTC. It encodes CASSLHEGAREQYF.

The chain links TRBV6-5 to TRBJ1-2, with a tentative D call TRBD1 (6 bases). V was trimmed by 7 bases and J by 2 bases, leaving 11 bases between them. Germline-derived CDR1 and CDR2 are MNHEY and SVGAGI. The CDR3 is made up of 13 amino acids. Here the CDR3 reads CASTQGTNYGYTF. The DNA of the CDR3 is TGTGCCAGCACACAGGGAACCAACTATGGCTACACCTTC.

The chain combines TRBV11-2 with TRBJ2-5, with D possibly matching TRBD2 (6 bases). CDR1 is SGHAT and CDR2 is FQNNGV in the germline V gene. V was pared by 2 bases and J by 0 bases, with 19 bases between. The CDR3 is made up of 18 amino acids. The CDR3: CASSLRGWEALYQETQYF. For the CDR3, the DNA is TGTGCCAGCAGCTTACGAGGGTGGGAGGCTTTGTACCAAGAGACCCAGTACTTC.

This rearrangement joins TRBV6-1 to TRBJ2-3; 10 nucleotides agree with TRBD2. After removal of 4 bases from V and 6 bases from J, the junction contained 10 bases not matched to a gene. The CDR3 runs to 16 residues. Looked up from germline, CDR1 is MNHNS and CDR2 is SASEGT. CDR3 DNA sequence: TGTGCCAGCAGTGTATCCCTAGCGGGGGCTGGGGATACGCAGTATTTT. Protein sequence: CASSVSLAGAGDTQYF.

This chain uses TRBV10-1 with TRBJ1-2; D gene unclear. Per the germline V gene, CDR1 is WNHNN and CDR2 is SYGVQD (reference sequence). Trimming shortened V by 8 bases and J by 4 bases, and 14 bases separated the two germline ends. The CDR3 is 13 amino acids. For the CDR3, the DNA is TGCGCCAGCGGGAGGGCCCGCAGCTATGGCTACACCTTC. Amino acid sequence: CASGRARSYGYTF.